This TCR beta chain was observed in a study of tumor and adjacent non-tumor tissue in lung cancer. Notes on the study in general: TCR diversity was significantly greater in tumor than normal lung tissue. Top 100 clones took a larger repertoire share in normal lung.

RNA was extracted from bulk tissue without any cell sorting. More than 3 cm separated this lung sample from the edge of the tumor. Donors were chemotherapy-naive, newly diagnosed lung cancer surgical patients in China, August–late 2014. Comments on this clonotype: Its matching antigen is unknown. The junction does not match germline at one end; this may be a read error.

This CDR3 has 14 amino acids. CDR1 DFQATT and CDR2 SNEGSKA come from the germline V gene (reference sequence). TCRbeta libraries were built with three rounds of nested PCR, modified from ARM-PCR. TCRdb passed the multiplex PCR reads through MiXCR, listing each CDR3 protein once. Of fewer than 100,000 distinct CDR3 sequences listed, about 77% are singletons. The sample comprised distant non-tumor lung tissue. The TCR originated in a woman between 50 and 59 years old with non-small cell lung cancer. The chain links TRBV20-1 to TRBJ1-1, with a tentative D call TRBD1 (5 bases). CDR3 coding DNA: TGCAGTGCTAGAGAAGGACACATGAACACCGAAGCTTTCTTT. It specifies CSAREGHMNTEAFF.